This T cell receptor beta chain came from a study of blood T cell repertoires in COVID-19. The CDR3 has 18 residues. CDR1 is KGHDR, CDR2 SFDVKD, per germline. The V end lost 4 bases, the J end lost 0 bases, and 18 bases lay between the germline ends. Per the original methods: Estimated nucleated cell counts came from reference gene primer amplification. TCRdb's copy holds only in-frame clones and misses some; the assay was immunoSEQ multiplex PCR. The DNA gave D and trimming, while V, J and clone size come from that table. This sample carries around 140,000 clones, around 80% of them seen once, and the ten largest clones take about 3.5%.

The chain combines TRBV24-1 with TRBJ2-1; TRBD1 is a possible D gene (7 bases). The TCR comes from a man between 65 and 85 years old who had recovered from COVID-19. Sequencing was done on a sample of peripheral blood. The CDR3 here is CATSEAGTATSSYNEQFF. CDR3 sequence (DNA): TGTGCCACCAGTGAGGCGGGGACAGCGACCAGCTCCTACAATGAGCAGTTCTTC.